What follows are 26 T cell receptor beta chains derived from one specimen sequenced in a study of cytomegalovirus exposure and HLA in healthy donors. PCR employed 60 Vbeta and 13 Jbeta primers. The method was immunoSEQ multiplex PCR; TCRdb's version includes in-frame clones alone and lacks a portion of them. The data contain more than 100,000 clones, around 79% of them seen just once; the ten biggest clones take up around 1.3%. The sample taken for sequencing was PBMCs. The source of these receptors is a woman in her 40s in good health and CMV-seronegative.

The chain uses TRBV5-6 and TRBJ2-1; a weak D match, TRBD1 (6 bases). This CDR3 contains 12 residues. In germline, CDR1 is SGHDT, CDR2 YYEEEE. With 3 bases removed from V and 8 bases from J, the gap between germline ends came to 9 bases. The CDR3 sequence is CASSWTVHEQFF. For the CDR3, the DNA is TGTGCCAGCAGCTGGACAGTTCATGAGCAGTTCTTC.

V gene TRBV27 combines with J gene TRBJ1-6; 11 nucleotides match TRBD1. The ends lost 4 bases at V and 9 bases at J; junction bases unmatched: 8. This CDR3 comprises 16 residues. Germline CDR1 is MNHEY and CDR2 is SMNVEV (reference sequence). The CDR3 reads CASSSEPGQGGSPLHF. CDR3 sequence (DNA): TGTGCCAGCAGTTCGGAACCGGGACAGGGGGGTTCACCCCTCCACTTT.

The V call is TRBV18, the J call TRBJ2-1; TRBD2 aligns across 11 bases. The CDR3 spans 16 residues. With 6 bases clipped from V and 3 bases from J, the junction kept 7 bases outside the gene matches. Germline lookup yields CDR1 KGHSH and CDR2 LQKENI. The CDR3 DNA is TGTGCCAGCTCTCGACAGACTAGCGGGGACTACAATGAGCAGTTCTTC. As protein: CASSRQTSGDYNEQFF.

The rearrangement links TRBV4-1 to TRBJ1-1, with TRBD1 identical over 10 bases. Germline CDR1 MGHRA, CDR2 YSYEKL. The J segment lost 9 bases and the V segment lost 1 base, leaving 8 bases of the junction unmatched. The CDR3 is 15 amino acids. CDR3 coding DNA: TGCGCCAGCAGCCAAGGGACCAGACAGGGGGCGAAAGCTTTCTTT. Residues: CASSQGTRQGAKAFF.

The chain is built from TRBV13 and TRBJ2-3; 11 bases are a match to TRBD1. After removal of 3 bases from V and 6 bases from J, the junction contained 5 bases not matched to a gene. The CDR3 covers 15 residues. The V gene's germline CDR1 is PRHDT and CDR2 FYEKMQ (reference sequence). Here the CDR3 DNA reads TGTGCCAGCAGCTTCCGGGACAGGGGGATCGATACGCAGTATTTT. This encodes CASSFRDRGIDTQYF.

The V gene is TRBV14, the J gene TRBJ1-2; D uncertain. Germline loops: CDR1 SGHDN, CDR2 FVKESK. V was clipped by 1 base and J by 8 bases, with 11 bases between them. The CDR3 sequence is 13 residues long. This chain's CDR3 is CASSQGAEKGYTF. CDR3 coding DNA: TGTGCCAGCAGCCAAGGGGCAGAGAAGGGCTACACCTTC.

The rearrangement links TRBV6-5 to TRBJ1-1, with TRBD1 identical over 7 bases. J was trimmed by 4 bases and V by 5 bases; bases with no gene match: 7. The CDR3 extends over 14 amino acids. The germline gives CDR1 MNHEY, CDR2 SVGAGI. CDR3 sequence reads: CASSETRGFTEAFF. In nucleotides, the CDR3 is TGTGCCAGCAGTGAAACCAGGGGGTTCACTGAAGCTTTCTTT.

The V and J genes are TRBV12-5 and TRBJ2-5; D might be TRBD1 (5 bases). Trimming removed 3 bases at V and 3 bases at J, with 17 bases between. CDR3 length equals 16 residues. Germline V gives CDR1 LGHNT, CDR2 FRNRAP. The CDR3 reads CASGFVQATLKETQYF. DNA of the CDR3: TGTGCTAGTGGTTTTGTACAGGCGACCCTTAAAGAGACCCAGTACTTC.

The rearrangement joins TRBV7-2 to TRBJ2-5, with D possibly matching TRBD1 (6 bases). CDR3 size: 11 residues. V shed 10 bases and J shed 9 bases, with 15 bases lying between them. CDR1 SGHTA and CDR2 FQGNSA come from the germline V gene. The CDR3 DNA reads TGTGCCATATCCCAAGGGGGAGCCCAGTACTTC. Translation: CAISQGGAQYF.

This chain connects TRBV7-9 to TRBJ1-2; D is undetermined. The CDR3 consists of 14 residues. Germline assignment: CDR1 SEHNR and CDR2 FQNEAQ (reference sequence). V lost 3 bases, J lost 4 bases, and 12 bases lay in between. The CDR3 DNA reads as TGTGCCAGCAGCTTGGAGGGTAGGCGCTATGGCTACACCTTC. Its translation: CASSLEGRRYGYTF.

The V call is TRBV13, the J call TRBJ2-5; D possibly corresponds to TRBD2 (6 bases). The J call may be wrong; the DNA end is better matched by TRBJ2-7. The CDR3 length is 18 residues. Germline values: CDR1 PRHDT, CDR2 FYEKMQ (reference sequence). CDR3 DNA: TGTGCCAGCAGCTTAAGTGCCCCATACGGCGGGGTTATCTACGAGCAGTACTTC. It translates to CASSLSAPYGGVIYEQYF.

The chain carries TRBV4-2 and TRBJ1-5; D remains unclear. The V and J ends lost 6 bases and 3 bases respectively, with 21 bases between them. Germline assignment: CDR1 LGHNA and CDR2 YNFKEQ. The length of the CDR3 is 17 residues. This chain's CDR3 is CASSQRHGQSYNQPQHF. CDR3 sequence (DNA): TGTGCCAGCAGTCAACGACATGGTCAATCTTACAATCAGCCCCAGCATTTT.

The chain couples TRBV5-1 to TRBJ1-1; perhaps TRBD1 as D (5 bases). Germline loops: CDR1 SGHRS, CDR2 YFSETQ. Trimming removed 1 base from V and 8 bases from J, with 12 bases in between. The CDR3 sequence is 13 residues long. Written as DNA, the CDR3 is TGCGCCAGCAGCTTGAGCGGGGCAAGAGAAGCTTTCTTT. The encoded protein is CASSLSGAREAFF.

Concerning this clone: In the same sample, other DNA sequences code for this CDR3. The chain is built from TRBV7-8 and TRBJ1-5, with D perhaps matching TRBD1 (5 bases). Germline CDR1 SGHVS, CDR2 FQNEAQ. The CDR3 loop spans 14 amino acids. V lost 1 base to trimming and J lost 2 bases, with 6 bases between them. The CDR3 region is CASSLVQGNQPQHF. In nucleotides, the CDR3 is TGTGCCAGCAGCTTAGTACAGGGCAATCAGCCCCAGCATTTT.

The chain is built from TRBV6-5 and TRBJ1-1; 9 nucleotides match TRBD1. The V and J ends lost 2 bases and 10 bases, in that order; junction bases with no gene match: 8. In germline, CDR1 is MNHEY, CDR2 SVGAGI. The length of the CDR3 is 14 residues. DNA of the CDR3: TGTGCCAGCAGTTACCGAACAGACAGGGGGGTAGCTTTCTTT. Its protein product is CASSYRTDRGVAFF.

This sequence joins TRBV27 and TRBJ2-7; 7 nucleotides agree with TRBD1. With V trimmed by 2 bases and J by 7 bases, 2 bases remained unmatched. This CDR3 contains 12 residues. Germline lookup yields CDR1 MNHEY and CDR2 SMNVEV (reference sequence). CDR3 sequence (DNA): TGTGCCAGCAGTTTAACAGGGGTTGAGCAGTACTTC. Translating it yields CASSLTGVEQYF.

V is TRBV5-6 and J is TRBJ1-1; D is unclear. There are 14 residues in the CDR3. V lost 3 bases to trimming and J lost 0 bases, with 9 bases between them. Germline CDR1 SGHDT, CDR2 YYEEEE. DNA of the CDR3: TGTGCCAGCAGCTACCAGGAGGTGAACACTGAAGCTTTCTTT. This codes for CASSYQEVNTEAFF.

The chain recombines TRBV5-6 with TRBJ1-1; D gene uncertain. Germline V gene data show CDR1 as SGHDT and CDR2 as YYEEEE. The CDR3 consists of 13 residues. Trimming cost V 0 bases and J 11 bases, with 14 bases left between them. The CDR3 DNA follows: TGTGCCAGCAGCTTGGAGGCAGGAATAGACGCTTTCTTT. Its protein is CASSLEAGIDAFF.

The V call is TRBV10-3, the J call TRBJ2-1, with D tentatively TRBD1 (6 bases). Trimming left V 8 bases short and J 1 base short, with 12 bases between. CDR1 and CDR2 (germline): ENHRY, SYGVKD. The CDR3 extends over 14 amino acids. The CDR3 DNA reads TGTGCCATCGGCAAGGGGGAGTCCTACAATGAGCAGTTCTTC. This gives the protein CAIGKGESYNEQFF.

J is TRBJ1-2 and V is TRBV7-9; 12 positions match TRBD1. The V and J ends lost 4 bases and 4 bases, in that order; junction bases with no gene match: 7. The CDR3 covers 16 residues. From germline, CDR1 is SEHNR and CDR2 FQNEAQ (reference sequence). Here the CDR3 reads CASSSGGTGGIYGYTF. For the CDR3, the DNA is TGTGCCAGCAGCTCCGGAGGGACAGGGGGCATCTATGGCTACACCTTC.

The V call is TRBV27, the J call TRBJ1-1, with D unclear. Trimming stripped 6 bases from V and 4 bases from J, with 12 bases between. The CDR3 sequence is 13 residues long. CDR1 and CDR2 (germline): MNHEY, SMNVEV (reference sequence). In DNA, the CDR3 is TGTGCCAGCAGATGGATCGAGGGCACTGAAGCTTTCTTT. Translated, it gives CASRWIEGTEAFF.

The chain employs TRBV6-5 and TRBJ1-2; 10 bases agree with TRBD1. The trim removed 7 bases at V and 4 bases at J, leaving 6 bases unmatched. The germline CDR1 and CDR2 sequences are MNHEY and SVGAGI. The CDR3 is 14 amino acids. The CDR3 DNA sequence: TGTGCCAGCAACACCCGGGACAGGGGCTATGGCTACACCTTC. It encodes CASNTRDRGYGYTF.

The chain joins TRBV7-8 to TRBJ1-2; no definite D call. Germline V gene sequence: CDR1 SGHVS, CDR2 FQNEAQ. Between the trimmed V and J ends, which lost 2 bases and 5 bases, there was a span of 15 bases. CDR3 size: 15 residues. The CDR3 coding sequence is TGTGCCAGCAGCTTAACACGGCGGGGTGAATATGGCTACACCTTC. Encoded protein: CASSLTRRGEYGYTF.

This clone has a single count. This chain joins TRBV30 and TRBJ1-4; TRBD1 is a possible D gene (5 bases). Trimming stripped 0 bases from V and 6 bases from J, with 11 bases between. The CDR3 runs to 14 residues. Germline assignment: CDR1 GTSNPN and CDR2 SVGIG (reference sequence). The CDR3 DNA is TGTGCCTGGAGTGTACTGGCGGGGCATGAAAAACTGTTTTTT. This sequence encodes CAWSVLAGHEKLFF.

V and J are TRBV10-3 and TRBJ1-6; D may be TRBD1 (5 bases). CDR1 is ENHRY and CDR2 is SYGVKD in the germline V gene. Trimming removed 6 bases at V and 5 bases at J, with 11 bases between. The CDR3 is made up of 14 amino acids. CDR3 region: CAISLTENNSPLHF. DNA for the CDR3: TGTGCCATCAGCCTGACAGAGAATAATTCACCCCTCCACTTT.

The V gene is TRBV5-6, the J gene TRBJ1-5; 7 nucleotides line up with TRBD1. The CDR3 contains 14 residues. Germline V gene data show CDR1 as SGHDT and CDR2 as YYEEEE. Trimming at V came to 0 bases and at J to 9 bases, leaving 6 bases not matched to a gene. The CDR3 spells CASSLGGTDRPQHF. The CDR3 region has the DNA TGTGCCAGCAGCTTGGGGGGGACAGATCGGCCCCAGCATTTT.